Sequencing of this T cell receptor (beta chain) was carried out in a study of OX40 agonist ivuxolimab in advanced cancers. Study summary: Ivuxolimab was administered intravenously to patients at 0.01 to 10 mg/kg every 2 weeks.

Method: immunoSEQ multiplex PCR; TCRdb's copy keeps in-frame clones and lacks some. The sample consists of over 55,000 clones, 90% to 95% of them appearing once. With respect to this clone: Its antigen is as yet unknown.

Broader study findings: The study did not work out the antigen specificity of the expanded peripheral T cells. In CD8+ T cells, expanded clones were on average more numerous than in CD4+.

J lost 4 bases, V lost 4 bases, and 5 bases had no gene match. This CDR3 region has 14 residues. Looked up from germline, CDR1 is SGDLS and CDR2 is YYNGEE. The clonotype was recovered from an adult with an advanced solid tumor such as melanoma, head and neck, liver or kidney cancer. The gene calls are TRBV9 and TRBJ2-7, with 10 positions matching TRBD1. The material sequenced was CD4+ or CD8+ T cells sorted from blood, taken in a trial of the OX40 agonist ivuxolimab. The CDR3 DNA reads TGTGCCAGCAGCCCCTCGGGACAGGGGTACGAGCAGTACTTC. This codes for CASSPSGQGYEQYF.